This T cell receptor beta chain originates from a study of T cells in Graves' hyperthyroidism and ophthalmopathy. Amplified TCR beta CDR3 regions derived from RNA transcripts. The study used the HTBI primer set for a first-round RT-PCR of the TCR CDR3. TCRdb re-called the multiplex PCR reads with MiXCR, one entry per CDR3 protein. The sample includes around 420,000 distinct CDR3 sequences, around 14% seen only once; the top ten take 11% to 15%. Germline V lookup: CDR1 SGHRS, CDR2 YFSETQ. The CDR3 has 12 amino acids. The V end lost 0 bases, the J end lost 5 bases, and 6 bases lay between the germline ends. General study points: The model's output predicted ophthalmopathy at a median of around 6.9 months prior to onset. Most clonotypes that expanded in the thyroid above 0.001 also showed up in blood.

This clonotype was counted many times. Its antigen is still unknown. Those with hyperthyroidism were 18 to 65 years old, newly diagnosed, and ill for under 2 months. This clonotype was obtained from a woman aged 18-29 years with Graves' hyperthyroidism. Sample: blood. The chain links TRBV5-1 to TRBJ2-7; D is unclear. The CDR3 DNA reads as TGCGCCAGCAGCTTGGCGGCAGACGAGCAGTACTTC. Its translation: CASSLAADEQYF.